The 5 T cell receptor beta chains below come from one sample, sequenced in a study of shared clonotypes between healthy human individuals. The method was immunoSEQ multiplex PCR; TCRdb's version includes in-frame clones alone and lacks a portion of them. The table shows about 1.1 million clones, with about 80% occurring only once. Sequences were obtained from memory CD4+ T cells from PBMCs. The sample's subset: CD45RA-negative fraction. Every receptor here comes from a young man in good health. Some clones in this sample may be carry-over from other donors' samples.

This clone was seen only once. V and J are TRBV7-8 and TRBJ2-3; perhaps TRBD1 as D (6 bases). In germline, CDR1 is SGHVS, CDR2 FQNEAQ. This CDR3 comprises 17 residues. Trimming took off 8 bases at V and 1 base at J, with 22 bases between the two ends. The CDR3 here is CASGSLEVTGRTDTQYF. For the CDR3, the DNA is TGTGCCAGCGGATCCTTAGAGGTGACAGGACGCACAGATACGCAGTATTTT.

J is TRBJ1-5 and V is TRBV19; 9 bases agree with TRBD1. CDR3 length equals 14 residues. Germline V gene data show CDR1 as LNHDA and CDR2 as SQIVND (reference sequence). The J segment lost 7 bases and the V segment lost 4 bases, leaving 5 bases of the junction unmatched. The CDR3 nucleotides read TGTGCCAGTAGTACGGGACAGGGTGGACAGCCCCAGCATTTT. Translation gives CASSTGQGGQPQHF.

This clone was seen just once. The CDR3 DNA reads TGTGCCAGCAGTGGCCTGAGGGAAACTGGAAACACCATATATTTT. It codes for CASSGLRETGNTIYF. The chain uses TRBV6-1 and TRBJ1-3, with D uncertain. The CDR3 extends over 15 amino acids. The germline gives CDR1 MNHNS, CDR2 SASEGT. Trimming pared 4 bases from V and 2 bases from J, leaving 12 bases between.

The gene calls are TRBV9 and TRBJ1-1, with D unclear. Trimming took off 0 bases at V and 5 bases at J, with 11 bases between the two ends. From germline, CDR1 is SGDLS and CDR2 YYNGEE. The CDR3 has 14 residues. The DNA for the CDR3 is TGTGCCAGCAGCGTAGGTTTCAGGAGTACTGAAGCTTTCTTT. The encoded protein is CASSVGFRSTEAFF.

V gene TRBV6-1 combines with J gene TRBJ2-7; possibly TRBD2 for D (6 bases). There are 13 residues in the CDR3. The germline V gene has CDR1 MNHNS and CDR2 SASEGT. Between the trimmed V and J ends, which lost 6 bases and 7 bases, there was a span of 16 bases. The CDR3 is CASRQGLAFEQYF. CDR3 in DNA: TGTGCCAGCAGGCAGGGACTGGCTTTTGAGCAGTACTTC.